The following is a TCR beta chain sequence with its context. Its antigen is unknown. The data were produced by immunoSEQ multiplex PCR, yet TCRdb's version contains in-frame clones alone and is incomplete. This table holds about 130,000 clones, 92% found once. The sample is drawn from a study of T cell responses to AZD1222 COVID-19 vaccine. Study-level results: As reported, nearly half of all spike-specific TCRs target variant regions that are unmutated. Seropositive status at baseline applied to only five to seven AZD1222 recipients. Most donors were white British, females outnumbered males, and clonal diversity was possibly underestimated. No day 14 peak samples; only post-peak repertoires were characterized.

This CDR3 contains 15 residues. V was cut by 2 bases and J by 4 bases, with 14 bases left in between. The germline CDR1 and CDR2 sequences are LNHDA and SQIVND (reference sequence). The clonotype was recovered from an adult in good health. Sequenced here: peripheral blood, sampled on day 0 of AZD1222 vaccination. This sequence joins TRBV19 and TRBJ1-1; possibly TRBD1 for D (6 bases). CDR3 region: CASSIFGQGITEAFF. CDR3 coding DNA: TGTGCCAGTAGTATATTTGGTCAGGGGATCACTGAAGCTTTCTTT.